This TCR beta chain was obtained from a study of cytomegalovirus exposure and HLA in healthy donors. Regarding the study as a whole: Among immune exposure information, only CMV serostatus was available. TRBV6-2, TRBV6-3 and other indistinguishable V segments were excluded.

Primers: 60 Vbeta forward and 13 Jbeta reverse. Some clones are missing from TCRdb's copy, which holds only in-frame ones; the method was immunoSEQ multiplex PCR. The sample includes roughly 140,000 clones, around 80% seen only once; the top ten take 2% to 2.5%. This CDR3 has 16 amino acids. Per germline, CDR1 LNHDA and CDR2 SQIVND (reference sequence). Trimming at V came to 0 bases and at J to 3 bases, leaving 7 bases not matched to a gene. Concerning this clone itself: Its antigen is unidentified.

This receptor was identified in a man younger than 45 in good health and CMV-seronegative. The chain couples TRBV19 to TRBJ2-7; 8 bases fit TRBD1. Sequencing input: PBMCs. DNA for the CDR3: TGTGCCAGTAGTATAGATTATGGGACAGGATACTACGAGCAGTACTTC. It codes for CASSIDYGTGYYEQYF.